The present entry profiles one TCR beta chain with its context. This clone was counted a few times. The antigen this receptor binds is unknown. Base qualities are not provided; no much larger clone lies one nucleotide away. These data originate in a study of cytomegalovirus exposure and HLA in healthy donors (dated by TCRdb to the late 2010s). Regarding the complete study: According to an earlier analysis of several hundred of the donors, 150 million to 200 million T cells yielded 117 million unique TCR beta sequences and about 300 Gb of sequence data. Roughly 300 gigabases of sequencing data and approximately 80 million unique TCR sequences were included in an early release covering about 700 HLA-typed donors. Of the approximately 400 genotyped donors, approximately 80% fell in the genetic ancestry cluster associated with self-reported Caucasian donors. The study aimed to test whether cataloging public T cell receptors could reveal signatures of past pathogen exposure. The study used immunosequencing to profile the T cell repertoires of 666 subjects and linked those repertoires to cytomegalovirus serostatus. In addition to the first cohort of around 670 subjects, a separate validation cohort of 120 different subjects was used. To predict cytomegalovirus infection status, the study combined high-throughput TCR immunosequencing, statistical association of individual TCRs with disease status, and machine learning. A later analysis re-examined previously published TCR beta repertoires from 600 to 700 donors and added high-resolution HLA genotyping to investigate patterns of TCR occurrence. Rather than using new phenotypic data, the later analysis identified candidate immune exposures from TCR beta sequences and from how often those sequences occurred across donors. To decide whether each TCR beta V gene segment behaved as functional or pseudogenic, an earlier analysis of approximately 600 of the donors relied on high-throughput TCR beta sequencing. Donor age, sex, ethnicity and CMV serostatus were collected together with the repertoire data. Genome-wide SNP genotypes for about 55% of the roughly 670 donors were used in a later genetic analysis, which treated that subset as a discovery cohort. All discovery cohort repertoires had been generated on a single sequencing platform. HLA typing included class I and class II loci at four-digit resolution. Typing coverage varied by locus: 629-630 donors for A, B, C, DRB1 and DQB1; roughly 510 for DQA1; more than 600 for DPA1; under 490 for DPB1. Four to six DR-DQ haplotypes were handled as single units for association and clustering, since linkage in the cohort was strong. Among some 410 genotyped donors of the cohort, an average of around 240,000 unique TCR beta nucleotide sequences were sequenced per donor, roughly 18% of them non-productive.

Findings and caveats that apply to the study as a whole: A further reported finding was that TCR beta sequences accurately predicted the HLA-A and HLA-B alleles for most subjects in the first cohort. The cohort was sequenced for TCR beta chains only, and without alpha or paired-chain data the features that could be detected were limited. A later analysis found that most CMV-associated TCR beta chains appeared HLA-restricted, with HLA associations seemingly driven largely by CMV exposure. Linkage disequilibrium might explain the correlated functional status among segregating V segments, but an unknown experimental factor could not be ruled out. In a later analysis, some 18,000 TCR beta sequences were associated with specific HLA alleles at a false discovery rate of 0.05. Because counts were too low, roughly 18 rarely observed V segments, including chromosome 9 orphons, were left out of the earlier analysis of some 600 of the donors. A cluster of highly shared sequence variants was judged likely to represent a technical artifact of the sequencing pipeline. A later analysis found that TCR association rates varied across HLA loci, with DRB1 alleles showing the most associated TCRs and HLA-C alleles the fewest. Strong co-occurrence of HLA alleles, especially DR and DQ, made assigning TCR associations to individual alleles difficult. The authors suggested that the approach could potentially be generalized to other disease states and immunological phenotypes. In a later genetic analysis, fewer N-insertions in productive TCRs were reported among donors in an Asian-associated ancestry cluster than the roughly 710-donor mean. In an earlier analysis of about 540 of the donors, most TCR beta V segments were observed in productive rearrangements about 87% or about 30% of the time, broadly matching IMGT annotations. Most TCR sequences were seen in very few donors, while some public TCRs were found in many individuals. Because HLA typing was missing for some donors at each locus, association tests included only the typed subset. In a later analysis, several top co-occurrence clusters were reported to appear linked to parvovirus B19, influenza, CMV and Epstein-Barr virus. For the cohort, immune exposure information was limited to CMV serostatus. The classifier was reported to diagnose cytomegalovirus status with high specificity and sensitivity in both the original and validation cohorts. A later analysis found that HLA-associated TCR beta chains were more clonally expanded and had lower generation probabilities than equally common non-associated chains. A few of the identified cytomegalovirus-associated TCR beta chains were confirmed in vitro to be specific for cytomegalovirus antigens. V-gene and J-gene trimming of TCR beta chains was associated with a missense DCLRE1C variant in a later genetic analysis, and the association was replicated in an independent cohort. Some IMGT-functional V segments, including TRBV6-2 and TRBV6-3, could not be distinguished by the 87-base-pair reads and were therefore excluded. Roughly uniform sequencing depth across donors was assumed in presence/absence analyses, although this assumption may not hold. In the study, some 180 TCR beta chains were listed as associated with cytomegalovirus.

The V and J ends are trimmed by 7 bases and 0 bases, leaving 11 bases between them. Its CDR3 holds 14 amino acids, cysteine through phenylalanine. The DNA shown is the 42-base CDR3, in frame from base 1. The cohort was made up of roughly 670 healthy bone marrow donors. Cohort members were all nominally healthy when sampled, although unrecorded immune exposures were likely present. The donor was CMV seronegative and was included in the group of several hundred seronegative cohort members. A peripheral blood sample was provided by each donor, and peripheral blood mononuclear cells were used for TCR beta sequencing. Genomic DNA extraction from the blood cell samples was performed with the Qiagen DNeasy Blood Extraction Kit. The library came from the immunoSEQ multiplex PCR assay. For the multiplex PCR, a mixture combining 60 forward primers for TCR Vbeta segments and 13 reverse primers for TCR Jbeta segments was used. A multiplex PCR assay on genomic DNA amplified the CDR3 region of rearranged TCR beta genes. The Illumina HiSeq System was used to sequence the amplified TCR beta libraries as 87-base-pair reads. Concerning the study's data processing: Across the 670 or so repertoires, a later analysis counted around 80 million unique TCR beta chains, roughly 11 million of which were shared by at least two donors. To remove PCR and sequencing errors, raw reads were error-corrected and collapsed into unique sequences using a nearest-neighbor algorithm that merged closely related sequences. CDR3 sequences were aligned to IMGT reference sequences to assign V, D and J gene segments. For a sequence to be retained, a match of at least six nucleotides was required to both a V gene segment and a J gene segment. Rearrangements were called productive when the CDR3 lacked stop codons and stayed in frame with V and J; all others were non-productive. Following IMGT convention, CDR3 was defined as the stretch from the second conserved V-encoded cysteine to the conserved J-encoded phenylalanine. In an earlier analysis of some 550 of the donors, sequences lacking an unambiguous match to a single V gene segment were excluded. An earlier analysis of 550 to 650 of the donors classified V segments as functional when productive rearrangements were above 56.7% and as segregating when the standard deviation between donors was above 5%. A statistical classification framework was developed to diagnose cytomegalovirus status using the catalog of TCR beta chain sequences. A later analysis assigned V and J genes by comparing TCR nucleotide sequences with IMGT/GENE-DB human TR gene sequences. In a later analysis, CDR3 sequences and most-parsimonious VDJ recombination scenarios were assigned using the TCRdist pipeline. In a later analysis, each TCR beta chain was defined by its CDR3 amino acid sequence together with its V-gene family, and reads without a unique V-gene family were excluded. As a way to deal with suspected cross-contamination and a sequencing artifact, a later analysis dropped 450 to 600 nucleotide sequences that were highly shared and had low generation probability. In a later analysis, a clonal expansion index for each public chain was calculated from normalized within-repertoire ranks of inferred template counts. Generation probabilities in a later analysis came from a VDJ recombination model fitted to out-of-frame rearrangements, and those results were checked against IGoR. A later analysis scored TCR-TCR, TCR-HLA and TCR-CMV co-occurrence with hypergeometric tests, applying a repertoire-size bias correction to TCR pairs. To estimate false discovery rates, a later analysis permuted the HLA or CMV assignments 20 times. In a later analysis, co-occurring TCRs were grouped using DBSCAN, with TCRdist sequence similarity added in when clustering inside HLA-allele-positive subsets. For co-occurrence clustering, repertoires with fewer than 30,000 or more than 120,000 public chains were excluded, along with roughly 5 repertoires with anomalous nucleotide sharing. Held by TCRdb, this immuneACCESS table contains in-frame sequences only and omits some clones. Under half of the omission traces to an unresolved V gene where checked; the cause of the rest is unknown. The V and J calls and clone size were taken over from that table, and D and trimming were inferred from the DNA. The sample table lists about 180,000 clones, roughly four fifths of them with a count of one. Roughly 1.5% of the sample comes from the top ten.

The rearranged segments are TRBV5-3 and TRBJ2-1, with no reliable assignment of the D segment. TRBV5-3 is an open reading frame whose function is uncertain. The sequence was obtained from a man in his late teens or twenties in good health and CMV-seronegative. The sample was PBMCs. The DNA is TGTGCCAGACCGACCCGGAGCTCCTACAATGAGCAGTTCTTC. It is translated as CARPTRSSYNEQFF.